This T cell receptor beta chain was sequenced during a study of blood T cells in healthy people across ages. The use of a sample-barcoded 5' primer and a J-beta primer mix characterized a second PCR of about 6 to 12 cycles. In TCRdb, the 5' RACE reads were re-called with MiXCR into one record per CDR3 protein. Of fewer than 800,000 distinct CDR3 sequences in the sample, 32% are singletons; the top ten hold 15%. J lost 0 bases, V lost 2 bases, and 6 bases had no gene match. CDR1 MNHEY and CDR2 SVGAGI come from the germline V gene. This CDR3 region has 18 residues. The chain joins TRBV6-5 to TRBJ2-3; 12 positions match TRBD2. Sequencing was done on a sample of blood. The TCR originated in a woman aged 80 or over in good health. The CDR3 loop reads CASSYASGRGYSTDTQYF. The CDR3, as DNA: TGTGCCAGCAGTTACGCTAGCGGGAGGGGTTACAGCACAGATACGCAGTATTTT.